This passage covers 27 T cell receptor beta chains from one sample sequenced in a study of shared clonotypes between healthy human individuals. Profiled with immunoSEQ multiplex PCR; TCRdb holds only in-frame clones, not every one. The table lists about 2.3 million clones, approximately 95% of them singletons, with 0.3% to 0.4% in the top ten. The sample comprised naive CD4+ T cells from PBMCs. Subset given: CD45RA+ positively selected. All receptors derive from a man aged 18 to 35 in good health. Some clones in this sample may be carry-over from other donors' samples.

The rearrangement links TRBV19 to TRBJ2-7; D gene uncertain. Trimming shortened V by 3 bases and J by 3 bases, and 9 bases separated the two germline ends. The V gene's germline CDR1 is LNHDA and CDR2 SQIVND (reference sequence). The CDR3 sequence is 13 residues long. CDR3 residues: CASSIHRSYEQYF. CDR3 in DNA: TGTGCCAGTAGTATCCACAGAAGCTACGAGCAGTACTTC.

V is TRBV19 and J is TRBJ1-3; 7 nucleotides match TRBD1. In germline, CDR1 is LNHDA, CDR2 SQIVND (reference sequence). V trimming: 7 bases; J trimming: 1 base; junction bases outside the gene matches: 7. The CDR3 is 15 amino acids. CDR3 in amino acids: CASTIRGDSGNTIYF. The DNA for the CDR3 is TGTGCCAGTACCATCAGGGGGGATTCTGGAAACACCATATATTTT.

The J gene is TRBJ2-1, the V gene TRBV27; weak D call: TRBD2 (6 bases). Trimming took off 6 bases at V and 12 bases at J, with 15 bases between the two ends. The germline CDR1 and CDR2 sequences are MNHEY and SMNVEV (reference sequence). The CDR3 runs to 12 residues. For the CDR3, the DNA is TGTGCCAGCAGCCGACCCGGGACTCCGCAGTTCTTC. It yields the protein CASSRPGTPQFF.

The chain links TRBV29-1 to TRBJ2-1; D ambiguous. Germline loops: CDR1 SQVTM, CDR2 ANQGSEA. The CDR3 has 16 residues. V was shortened by 3 bases and J by 4 bases, with 19 bases between the two germline ends. In nucleotides, the CDR3 is TGCAGCGTTGAGCCGTGGAATCAGCGACAATACAATGAGCAGTTCTTC. Its translation is CSVEPWNQRQYNEQFF.

The V and J genes are TRBV7-2 and TRBJ1-2; the D is unclear. V gave up 1 base and J gave up 4 bases, with 19 bases separating them. The CDR3 consists of 17 residues. CDR1 SGHTA and CDR2 FQGNSA come from the germline V gene. The CDR3 reads CASSLVGSLVLTYGYTF. The CDR3 nucleotides are TGTGCCAGCAGCTTAGTTGGATCACTTGTCCTCACCTATGGCTACACCTTC.

The table lists this clone with a count of one. The chain links TRBV6-6 to TRBJ2-7, with TRBD2 matching over 13 bases. After removal of 6 bases from V and 5 bases from J, the junction contained 10 bases not matched to a gene. The CDR3 length is 16 residues. The germline gives CDR1 MNHNY, CDR2 SVGAGI (reference sequence). The DNA of the CDR3 is TGTGCCAGCAGACGAAGACTAGCGGGAGGCACCGACGAGCAGTACTTC. Translating it yields CASRRRLAGGTDEQYF.

This clone came up once. This sequence joins TRBV7-8 and TRBJ2-5; either TRBD1 or TRBD2 may supply D (5 bases each). CDR3 length: 15 residues. V lost 5 bases and J lost 5, with 18 bases in between. The germline gives CDR1 SGHVS, CDR2 FQNEAQ. CDR3 sequence reads: CASSRRGPGWETQYF. CDR3 DNA sequence: TGTGCCAGCAGCCGTCGCGGGCCAGGGTGGGAGACCCAGTACTTC.

This clone was found once. This chain connects TRBV11-2 to TRBJ2-5; 7 bases line up with TRBD1. J lost 9 bases, V lost 4 bases, and 8 bases had no gene match. This CDR3 has 13 amino acids. The germline gives CDR1 SGHAT, CDR2 FQNNGV. The CDR3 spells CASSSDRDGSQYF. DNA of the CDR3: TGTGCCAGCAGCTCAGACAGGGACGGGTCCCAGTACTTC.

The chain combines TRBV9 with TRBJ2-7; D is uncertain. The CDR3 sequence is 12 residues long. CDR1 is SGDLS, CDR2 YYNGEE, per germline. Trimming took off 6 bases at V and 4 bases at J, with 11 bases between the two ends. The CDR3 spells CASTPRRYEQYF. CDR3 sequence (DNA): TGTGCCAGCACCCCCCGCCGTTACGAGCAGTACTTC.

The rearrangement uses TRBV5-1 and TRBJ1-2; TRBD1 might be the D (5 bases). This CDR3 region has 13 residues. Trimming stripped 4 bases from V and 6 bases from J, with 13 bases between. The germline CDR1 and CDR2 sequences are SGHRS and YFSETQ. The CDR3 region is CASSPSGYNGYTF. Written as DNA, the CDR3 is TGCGCCAGCAGCCCCTCAGGGTACAATGGCTACACCTTC. The full variable domain, in which reference TRBV5-1 and TRBJ1-2 provide the parts outside the CDR3, is KAGVTQTPRYLIKTRGQQVTLSCSPISGHRSVSWYQQTPGQGLQFLFEYFSETQRNKGNFPGRFSGRQFSNSRSEMNVSTLELGDSALYLCASSPSGYNGYTFGSGTRLTVV.

The chain combines TRBV2 with TRBJ2-7; D is unclear. CDR1 and CDR2 from the germline V gene are SNHLY and FYNNEI. The CDR3 loop spans 14 amino acids. V shed 8 bases and J shed 0 bases, with 14 bases lying between them. CDR3 nucleotides: TGTGCCAGCGGATTGTATTGGAGCTCCTACGAGCAGTACTTC. It is translated as CASGLYWSSYEQYF.

The rearrangement joins TRBV11-3 to TRBJ2-1; D gene unclear. The CDR3 contains 15 residues. V dropped 5 bases and J dropped 3 bases, with 14 bases sitting between them. Looked up from germline, CDR1 is SGHNT and CDR2 is YENEEA. CDR3 protein: CASSPRIGDYNEQFF. The CDR3, as DNA: TGTGCCAGCAGCCCCCGAATAGGAGACTACAATGAGCAGTTCTTC.

To note about this clone: The germline gene is not matched at one end of the junction; a read error may be the cause. The rearrangement uses TRBV5-4 and TRBJ2-7; 11 positions agree with TRBD2. CDR1 SGHNT and CDR2 YYREEE come from the germline V gene (reference sequence). The CDR3 sequence is 15 residues long. The CDR3 region is CASSSPGLAATGPLF. In DNA form, the CDR3 reads TGTGCCAGCAGCTCCCCGGGACTAGCGGCTACAGGTCCTCTTTTC.

The V and J genes are TRBV5-1 and TRBJ1-4; weak D call: TRBD1 (5 bases). Germline V gene lookup returns CDR1 SGHRS and CDR2 YFSETQ. V lost 0 bases and J 5 bases, leaving 11 bases between the germline ends. This CDR3 is 15 amino acids long. The CDR3 protein is CASSLAGGSNEKLFF. The CDR3 DNA is TGCGCCAGCAGCTTGGCGGGGGGATCGAATGAAAAACTGTTTTTT. Drawing the rest from reference TRBV5-1 and TRBJ1-4, the complete variable domain is KAGVTQTPRYLIKTRGQQVTLSCSPISGHRSVSWYQQTPGQGLQFLFEYFSETQRNKGNFPGRFSGRQFSNSRSEMNVSTLELGDSALYLCASSLAGGSNEKLFFGSGTQLSVL.

The chain couples TRBV27 to TRBJ1-2; 7 nucleotides agree with TRBD1. Losses at the gene ends were 4 bases for V and 6 bases for J; bases not matched to a gene: 5. The CDR3 length is 13 residues. The germline gives CDR1 MNHEY, CDR2 SMNVEV (reference sequence). CDR3 amino acids: CASSSTGRDGYTF. In DNA, the CDR3 is TGTGCCAGCAGTTCGACAGGGCGAGATGGCTACACCTTC.

This chain links TRBV6-1 with TRBJ2-6; possibly TRBD1 or TRBD2 for D (5 bases each). The CDR3 consists of 16 residues. The V gene lost 4 bases and the J gene lost 0 bases, with 10 bases spanning the gap. CDR1 and CDR2 from the germline V gene are MNHNS and SASEGT. CDR3 sequence reads: CASSAWGISGANVLTF. The CDR3 DNA sequence: TGTGCCAGCAGTGCCTGGGGGATCTCTGGGGCCAACGTCCTGACTTTC.

Concerning this clone itself: Other DNA variants within this sample encode the same CDR3. The V call is TRBV18, the J call TRBJ1-5; D unresolved. V shed 1 base and J shed 0 bases, with 4 bases lying between them. The CDR3 runs to 14 residues. CDR1 and CDR2 (germline): KGHSH, LQKENI. CDR3 DNA sequence: TGTGCCAGCTCACCACTGGGTAGCAATCAGCCCCAGCATTTT. Residues: CASSPLGSNQPQHF. Variable domain in full (rest from reference TRBV18 and TRBJ1-5): NAGVMQNPRHLVRRRGQEARLRCSPMKGHSHVYWYRQLPEEGLKFMVYLQKENIIDESGMPKERFSAEFPKEGPSILRIQQVVRGDSAAYFCASSPLGSNQPQHFGDGTRLSIL.

The rearrangement uses TRBV28 and TRBJ2-7; 8 positions agree with TRBD1. Per the germline V gene, CDR1 is MDHEN and CDR2 is SYDVKM. This CDR3 is 16 amino acids long. Unmatched junction bases numbered 11, after V lost 5 bases and J lost 2 bases. The CDR3 DNA sequence: TGTGCCAGCAGTAGGGATGTTTTACAGGGGGCCTACGAGCAGTACTTC. This sequence encodes CASSRDVLQGAYEQYF.

The genes are TRBV4-1 and TRBJ2-4, with a weak D call TRBD2 (7 bases). Deletions cut 3 bases from V and 3 bases from J, with 21 bases between. This CDR3 is 18 amino acids long. CDR1 and CDR2 from the germline V gene are MGHRA and YSYEKL. The CDR3 DNA sequence: TGCGCCAGCAGCCAGCAAATGGGGGCTAGCGGAGGCAAAAACATTCAGTACTTC. Protein sequence: CASSQQMGASGGKNIQYF.

The chain is built from TRBV7-2 and TRBJ1-1, with 7 bases lining up with TRBD1. V shed 6 bases and J 2 bases; nucleotides not matched to a gene: 6. Germline loops: CDR1 SGHTA, CDR2 FQGNSA. The length of the CDR3 is 14 residues. This chain's CDR3 is CASSYRQGNTEAFF. CDR3 DNA sequence: TGTGCCAGCAGTTACCGACAGGGTAACACTGAAGCTTTCTTT.

The chain combines TRBV12-5 with TRBJ2-3; perhaps TRBD1 as D (6 bases). Germline CDR1 LGHNT, CDR2 FRNRAP. The germline V and J ends were trimmed by 6 bases and 6 bases, with 19 bases remaining between them. The CDR3 is 15 residues long. The CDR3 loop reads CASGSGDTSLDTQYF. The CDR3 bases are TGTGCTAGTGGGTCAGGGGATACAAGTTTGGATACGCAGTATTTT.

The count of this clone is one. V usage is TRBV7-9 and J usage is TRBJ2-2; D not certain. The CDR3 loop spans 15 amino acids. Germline CDR1 SEHNR, CDR2 FQNEAQ (reference sequence). Trimming took 6 bases from V and 0 from J, leaving 11 bases between them. The CDR3 loop is CASSSYRANTGELFF. CDR3 DNA: TGTGCCAGCAGTTCTTACCGGGCGAACACCGGGGAGCTGTTTTTT.

The chain employs TRBV2 and TRBJ2-4; D perhaps matches TRBD1 (6 bases). The CDR3 sequence is 16 residues long. V shed 2 bases and J shed 1 base, with 12 bases lying between them. Germline CDR1 and CDR2: SNHLY and FYNNEI. The CDR3 DNA sequence: TGTGCCAGCAGTGAAAGGTTGGGGGCCGCCAAAAACATTCAGTACTTC. It yields the protein CASSERLGAAKNIQYF.

The chain recombines TRBV5-1 with TRBJ2-5, with D perhaps TRBD1 or TRBD2 (6 bases each). Germline CDR1 reads SGHRS; CDR2 reads YFSETQ. The CDR3 extends over 15 amino acids. V dropped 4 bases and J dropped 0 bases, with 13 bases sitting between them. CDR3 in DNA: TGCGCCAGCAGCAGGGGGGCGATGTACCAAGAGACCCAGTACTTC. Amino acid sequence: CASSRGAMYQETQYF.

The V call is TRBV4-2, the J call TRBJ2-1, with 8 bases that match TRBD2. This CDR3 comprises 17 residues. The V and J ends lost 3 bases and 6 bases, in that order; junction bases with no gene match: 13. Germline V CDR1 and CDR2: LGHNA, YNFKEQ. CDR3 protein: CASSQHQSGTSGNEQFF. In DNA form, the CDR3 reads TGTGCCAGCAGCCAGCACCAATCCGGGACTAGTGGCAATGAGCAGTTCTTC.

The chain employs TRBV11-3 and TRBJ2-1, with a weak D call TRBD2 (6 bases). This CDR3 comprises 13 residues. Germline lookup yields CDR1 SGHNT and CDR2 YENEEA. V gave up 3 bases and J gave up 9 bases, with 12 bases separating them. The DNA for the CDR3 is TGTGCCAGCAGCTTCGGAGGGCTCGGTGAGCAGTTCTTC. Translating gives CASSFGGLGEQFF.

The CDR3 loop is CASSQDRGQPQHF. In nucleotides, the CDR3 is TGTGCCAGCAGTCAGGACAGAGGGCAGCCCCAGCATTTT. The J gene is TRBJ1-5, the V gene TRBV7-3; possible D gene TRBD1, 6 bases. The V end was cut by 6 bases, the J end by 7 bases, with 13 bases between. The germline CDR1 and CDR2 sequences are SGHTA and FQGTGA. This CDR3 spans 13 amino acids. The full variable domain, in which reference TRBV7-3 and TRBJ1-5 provide the parts outside the CDR3, is GAGVSQTPSNKVTEKGKYVELRCDPISGHTALYWYRQSLGQGPEFLIYFQGTGAADDSGLPNDRFFAVRPEGSVSTLKIQRTERGDSAVYLCASSQDRGQPQHFGDGTRLSIL.